The entry below describes one TCR beta chain. Template switching (which added a universal primer site) was used, and cDNA carried unique molecular identifiers. MiXCR was run by TCRdb on the 5' RACE reads, yielding one entry per CDR3 protein. The repertoire includes 280,000 or so distinct CDR3 sequences, approximately 8% of them detected once, and more than 2% sits in the top ten. The data originate from a study of identical twins. This CDR3 is 15 amino acids long. Germline V gives CDR1 MNHNS, CDR2 SASEGT. V shed 2 bases and J 8 bases; nucleotides not matched to a gene: 8. The same specimen was also included in a second study, on yellow fever vaccine responses in identical twins.

Sequencing used memory (CD45RO+) T cells sorted from blood. The genes are TRBV6-1 and TRBJ2-1; 8 nucleotides match TRBD1. The clonotype originates from a woman between 18 and 29 years old in good health. CDR3 DNA: TGTGCCAGCAGTGAATTGGGACAGGCCTTTGATGAGCAGTTCTTC. This sequence encodes CASSELGQAFDEQFF.